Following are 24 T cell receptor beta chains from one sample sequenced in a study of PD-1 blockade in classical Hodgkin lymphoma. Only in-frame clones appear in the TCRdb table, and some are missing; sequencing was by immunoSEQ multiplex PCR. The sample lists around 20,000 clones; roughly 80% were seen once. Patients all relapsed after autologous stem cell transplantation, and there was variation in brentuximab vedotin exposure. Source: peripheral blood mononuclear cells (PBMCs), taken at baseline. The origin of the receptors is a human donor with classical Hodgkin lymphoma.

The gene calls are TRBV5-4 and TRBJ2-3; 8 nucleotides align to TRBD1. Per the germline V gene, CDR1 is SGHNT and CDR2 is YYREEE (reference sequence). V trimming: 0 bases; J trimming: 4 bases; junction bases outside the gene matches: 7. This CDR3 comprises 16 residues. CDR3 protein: CASSLASAGGADTQYF. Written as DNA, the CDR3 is TGTGCCAGCAGCTTGGCATCGGCAGGGGGCGCAGATACGCAGTATTTT.

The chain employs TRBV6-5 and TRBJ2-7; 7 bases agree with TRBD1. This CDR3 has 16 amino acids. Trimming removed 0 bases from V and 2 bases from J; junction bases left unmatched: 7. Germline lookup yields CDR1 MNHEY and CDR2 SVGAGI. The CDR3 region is CASSYSNRGPTYEQYF. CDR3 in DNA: TGTGCCAGCAGTTACTCGAACAGGGGCCCTACCTACGAGCAGTACTTC.

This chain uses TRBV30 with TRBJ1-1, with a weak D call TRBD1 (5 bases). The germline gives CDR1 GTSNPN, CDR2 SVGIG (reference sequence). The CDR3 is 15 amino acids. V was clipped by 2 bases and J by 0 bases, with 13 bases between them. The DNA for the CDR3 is TGTGCCTGGAGTAAGGGAGACAGATTGAACACTGAAGCTTTCTTT. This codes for CAWSKGDRLNTEAFF.

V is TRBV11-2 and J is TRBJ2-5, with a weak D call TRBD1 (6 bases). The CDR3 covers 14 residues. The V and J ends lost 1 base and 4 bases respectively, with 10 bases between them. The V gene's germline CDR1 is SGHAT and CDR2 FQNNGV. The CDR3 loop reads CASSLGSRGETQYF. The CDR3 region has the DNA TGTGCCAGCAGCTTAGGTAGCAGGGGAGAGACCCAGTACTTC.

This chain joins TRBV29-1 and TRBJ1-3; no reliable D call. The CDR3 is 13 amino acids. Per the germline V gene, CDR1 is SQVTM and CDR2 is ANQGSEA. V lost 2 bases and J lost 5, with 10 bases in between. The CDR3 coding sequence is TGCAGCGTTGAATTCGGACTCAGAAACACCATATATTTT. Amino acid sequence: CSVEFGLRNTIYF.

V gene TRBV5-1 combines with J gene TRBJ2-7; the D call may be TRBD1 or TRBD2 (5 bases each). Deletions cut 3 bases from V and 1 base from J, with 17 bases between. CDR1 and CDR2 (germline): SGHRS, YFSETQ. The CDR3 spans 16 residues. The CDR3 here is CASSSRDGLQSYEQYF. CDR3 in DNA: TGCGCCAGCAGCTCCCGGGACGGCCTACAATCCTACGAGCAGTACTTC.

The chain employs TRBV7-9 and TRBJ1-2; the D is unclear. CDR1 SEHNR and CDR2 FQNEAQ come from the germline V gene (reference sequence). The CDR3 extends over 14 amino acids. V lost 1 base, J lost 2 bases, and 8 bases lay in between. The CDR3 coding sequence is TGTGCCAGCAGCTTAGATGTTCGGAACTATGGCTACACCTTC. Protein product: CASSLDVRNYGYTF.

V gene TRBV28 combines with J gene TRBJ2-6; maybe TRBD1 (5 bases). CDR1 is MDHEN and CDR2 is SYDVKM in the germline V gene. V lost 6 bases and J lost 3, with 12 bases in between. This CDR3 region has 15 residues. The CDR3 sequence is CASRTIQDGANVLTF. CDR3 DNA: TGTGCCAGCAGGACCATACAGGATGGGGCCAACGTCCTGACTTTC.

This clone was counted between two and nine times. The CDR3 region is CASRPHRGRSNQPQHF. The DNA for the CDR3 is TGTGCCAGCAGACCCCACAGGGGGCGAAGCAATCAGCCCCAGCATTTT. The gene calls are TRBV2 and TRBJ1-5, with TRBD1 matching 9 bases. Trimming removed 6 bases from V and 1 base from J; junction bases left unmatched: 7. The CDR3 totals 16 residues. CDR1 SNHLY and CDR2 FYNNEI come from the germline V gene.

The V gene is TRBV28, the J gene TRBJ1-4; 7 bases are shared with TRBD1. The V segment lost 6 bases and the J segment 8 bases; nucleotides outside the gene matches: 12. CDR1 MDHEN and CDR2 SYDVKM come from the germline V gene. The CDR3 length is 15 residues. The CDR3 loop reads CASREQGSGFEKLFF. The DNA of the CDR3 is TGTGCCAGCAGAGAACAGGGGAGTGGTTTCGAAAAACTGTTTTTT.

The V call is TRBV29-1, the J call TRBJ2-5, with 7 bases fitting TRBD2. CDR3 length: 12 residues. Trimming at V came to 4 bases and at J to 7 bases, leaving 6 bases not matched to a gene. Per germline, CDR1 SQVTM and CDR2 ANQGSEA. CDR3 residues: CSVAREEGTQYF. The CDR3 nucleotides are TGCAGCGTTGCACGGGAGGAGGGGACCCAGTACTTC.

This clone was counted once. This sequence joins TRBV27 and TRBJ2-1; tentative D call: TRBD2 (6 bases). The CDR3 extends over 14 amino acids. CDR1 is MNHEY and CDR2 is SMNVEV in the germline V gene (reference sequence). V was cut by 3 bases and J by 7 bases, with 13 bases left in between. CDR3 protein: CASSLGSAGNEQFF. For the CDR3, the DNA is TGTGCCAGCAGTTTGGGTAGCGCGGGAAATGAGCAGTTCTTC.

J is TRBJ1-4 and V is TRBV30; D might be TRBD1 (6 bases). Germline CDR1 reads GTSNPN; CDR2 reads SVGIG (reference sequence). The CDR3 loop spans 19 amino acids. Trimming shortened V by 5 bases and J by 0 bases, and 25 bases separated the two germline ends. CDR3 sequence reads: CAWGGALILPGATNEKLFF. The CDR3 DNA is TGTGCCTGGGGGGGGGCTCTAATCCTTCCAGGTGCAACTAATGAAAAACTGTTTTTT.

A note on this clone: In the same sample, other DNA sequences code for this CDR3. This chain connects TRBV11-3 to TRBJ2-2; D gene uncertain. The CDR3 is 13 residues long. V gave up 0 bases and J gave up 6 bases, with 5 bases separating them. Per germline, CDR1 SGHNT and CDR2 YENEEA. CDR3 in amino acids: CASSLDFSGELFF. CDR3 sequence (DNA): TGTGCCAGCAGCTTAGATTTTTCCGGGGAGCTGTTTTTT.

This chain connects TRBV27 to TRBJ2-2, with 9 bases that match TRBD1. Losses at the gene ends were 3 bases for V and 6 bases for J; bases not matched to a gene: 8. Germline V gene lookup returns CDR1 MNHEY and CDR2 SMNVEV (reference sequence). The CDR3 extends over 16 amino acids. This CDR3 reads CASSFQGQGWAGELFF. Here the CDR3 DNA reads TGTGCCAGCAGTTTCCAGGGACAGGGATGGGCCGGGGAGCTGTTTTTT.

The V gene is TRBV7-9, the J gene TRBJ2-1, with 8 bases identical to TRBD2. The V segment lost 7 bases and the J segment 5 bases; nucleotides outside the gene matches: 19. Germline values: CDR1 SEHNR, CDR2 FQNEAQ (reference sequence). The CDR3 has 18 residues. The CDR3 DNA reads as TGTGCCAGCACCAAGCGGGAGTACGGCATCGGCTTCGACAATGAGCAGTTCTTC. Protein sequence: CASTKREYGIGFDNEQFF.

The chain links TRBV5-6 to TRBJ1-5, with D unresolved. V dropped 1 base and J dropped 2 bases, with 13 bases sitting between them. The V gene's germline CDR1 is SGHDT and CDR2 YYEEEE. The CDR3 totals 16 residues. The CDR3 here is CASSLRQPYGNQPQHF. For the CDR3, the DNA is TGTGCCAGCAGCTTGCGACAACCCTATGGCAATCAGCCCCAGCATTTT. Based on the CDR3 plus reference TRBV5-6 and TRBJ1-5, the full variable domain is DAGVTQSPTHLIKTRGQQVTLRCSPKSGHDTVSWYQQALGQGPQFIFQYYEEEERQRGNFPDRFSGHQFPNYSSELNVNALLLGDSALYLCASSLRQPYGNQPQHFGDGTRLSIL.

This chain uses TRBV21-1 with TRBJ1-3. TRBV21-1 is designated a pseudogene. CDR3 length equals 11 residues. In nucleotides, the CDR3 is TGTGCCAGCAGGTGTGGAAACACCATATATTTT. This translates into CASRCGNTIYF.

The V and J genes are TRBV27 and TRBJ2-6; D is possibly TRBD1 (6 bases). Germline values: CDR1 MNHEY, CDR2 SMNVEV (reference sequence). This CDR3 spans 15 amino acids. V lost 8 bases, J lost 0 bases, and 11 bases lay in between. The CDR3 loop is CASRVRGSGANVLTF. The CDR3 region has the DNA TGTGCCAGCCGGGTCAGGGGCTCTGGGGCCAACGTCCTGACTTTC.

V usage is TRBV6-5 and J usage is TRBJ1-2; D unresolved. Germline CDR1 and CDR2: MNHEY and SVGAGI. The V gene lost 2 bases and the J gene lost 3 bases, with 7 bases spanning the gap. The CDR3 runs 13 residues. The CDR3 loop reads CASSYREDYGYTF. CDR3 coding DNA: TGTGCCAGCAGTTACAGGGAAGACTATGGCTACACCTTC.

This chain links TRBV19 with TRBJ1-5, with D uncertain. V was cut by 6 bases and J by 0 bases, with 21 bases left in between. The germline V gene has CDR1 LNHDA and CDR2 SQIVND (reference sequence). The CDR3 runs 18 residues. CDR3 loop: CASSRTEGGSYSNQPQHF. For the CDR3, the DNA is TGTGCCAGTAGCCGGACCGAGGGCGGATCCTATAGCAATCAGCCCCAGCATTTT. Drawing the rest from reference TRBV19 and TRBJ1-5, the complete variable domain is DGGITQSPKYLFRKEGQNVTLSCEQNLNHDAMYWYRQDPGQGLRLIYYSQIVNDFQKGDIAEGYSVSREKKESFPLTVTSAQKNPTAFYLCASSRTEGGSYSNQPQHFGDGTRLSIL.

CDR3 nucleotides: TGTGCCAGCAGTTCCGCGGACAAGGTCTTCTTC. It specifies CASSSADKVFF. This chain connects TRBV2 to TRBJ2-1, with D possibly being TRBD1 (5 bases). Germline CDR1 SNHLY, CDR2 FYNNEI. The CDR3 covers 11 residues. Between the trimmed V and J ends, which lost 5 bases and 16 bases, there was a span of 15 bases.

For the CDR3, the DNA is TGTGCCAGCTCCCCCCCTGGGGTTAGGGGCACTGAAGCTTTCTTT. As protein: CASSPPGVRGTEAFF. This chain links TRBV18 with TRBJ1-1, with D possibly being TRBD1 (5 bases). The germline V gene encodes CDR1 KGHSH and CDR2 LQKENI. There are 15 residues in the CDR3. V gave up 6 bases and J gave up 4 bases, with 18 bases separating them.

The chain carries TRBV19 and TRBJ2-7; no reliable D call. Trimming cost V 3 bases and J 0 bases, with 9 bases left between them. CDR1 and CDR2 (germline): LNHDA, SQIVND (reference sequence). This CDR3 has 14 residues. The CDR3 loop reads CASSMALSSYEQYF. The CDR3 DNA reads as TGTGCCAGTAGTATGGCGCTGTCCTCCTACGAGCAGTACTTC.